The present T cell receptor (beta chain) was sequenced within a study of T cell responses to AZD1222 COVID-19 vaccine. Broader study findings: Baseline serology detected seropositivity in only six AZD1222 recipients. Dominant CD4 TCR responses targeted spike regions 160-218 and 743-854. The donors showed a predominance of white British ancestry and of females, with possible underestimation of clonal diversity.

The germline CDR1 and CDR2 sequences are MNHEY and SVGAGI. CDR3 length: 13 residues. The trim removed 3 bases at V and 7 bases at J, leaving 1 base unmatched. Only in-frame clones appear in the TCRdb table, and some are missing; sequencing was by immunoSEQ multiplex PCR. The table records approximately 100,000 clones, roughly nine tenths of them present only once. There are a few counts of this clone. What it binds is not known. The specimen comprised peripheral blood, sampled on day 0 of AZD1222 vaccination. The receptor was derived from an adult in good health. The chain has TRBV6-5 and TRBJ1-2, with 11 bases that match TRBD1. This CDR3 is CASSYGTGGGYTF. The CDR3 DNA sequence: TGTGCCAGCAGTTATGGGACAGGGGGTGGCTACACCTTC.